What follows is one T cell receptor beta chain and its context. Authors' methods: Amplification from reference gene primers served as the basis for estimated nucleated cell counts. Assay: immunoSEQ multiplex PCR; the TCRdb copy retains only in-frame clones and omits some. D and trimming come from the DNA, and the V and J calls and clone size come from that table. This sample carries some 41,000 clones, 91% of them seen once, and the ten largest clones take around a sixth. This entry comes from a study of blood T cell repertoires in COVID-19. Background on the study: The origin of the acute and convalescent COVID-19 samples was the United States, Italy and Spain. Sources were T cells, B-cell-depleted T cells, or PBMCs; the material itself was cDNA or gDNA.

The sequence was collected from a woman aged 25 to 45 in a cohort sampled during active COVID-19. Sequencing input: peripheral blood.

The CDR3 sequence is CASSPGQSSGNTIYF. For the CDR3, the DNA is TGCGCCAGCAGCCCTGGACAGAGCTCTGGAAACACCATATATTTT. The rearrangement links TRBV5-1 to TRBJ1-3; tentative D call: TRBD1 (6 bases). The CDR3 totals 15 residues. The germline gives CDR1 SGHRS, CDR2 YFSETQ. Trimming cost V 4 bases and J 0 bases, with 11 bases left between them.